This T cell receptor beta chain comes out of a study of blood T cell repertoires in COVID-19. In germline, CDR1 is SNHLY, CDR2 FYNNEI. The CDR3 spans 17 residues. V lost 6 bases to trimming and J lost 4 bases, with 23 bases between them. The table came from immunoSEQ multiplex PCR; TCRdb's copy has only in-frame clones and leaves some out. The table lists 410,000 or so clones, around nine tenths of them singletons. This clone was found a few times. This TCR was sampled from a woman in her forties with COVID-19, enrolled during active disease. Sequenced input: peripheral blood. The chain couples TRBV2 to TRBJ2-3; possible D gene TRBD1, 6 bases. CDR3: CASSSIGGPRAADTQYF. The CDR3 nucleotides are TGTGCCAGCAGCTCGATAGGGGGACCGCGGGCGGCAGATACGCAGTATTTT. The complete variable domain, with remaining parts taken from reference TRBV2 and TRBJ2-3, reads EPEVTQTPSHQVTQMGQEVILRCVPISNHLYFYWYRQILGQKVEFLVSFYNNEISEKSEIFDDQFSVERPDGSNFTLKIRSTKLEDSAMYFCASSSIGGPRAADTQYFGPGTRLTVL.